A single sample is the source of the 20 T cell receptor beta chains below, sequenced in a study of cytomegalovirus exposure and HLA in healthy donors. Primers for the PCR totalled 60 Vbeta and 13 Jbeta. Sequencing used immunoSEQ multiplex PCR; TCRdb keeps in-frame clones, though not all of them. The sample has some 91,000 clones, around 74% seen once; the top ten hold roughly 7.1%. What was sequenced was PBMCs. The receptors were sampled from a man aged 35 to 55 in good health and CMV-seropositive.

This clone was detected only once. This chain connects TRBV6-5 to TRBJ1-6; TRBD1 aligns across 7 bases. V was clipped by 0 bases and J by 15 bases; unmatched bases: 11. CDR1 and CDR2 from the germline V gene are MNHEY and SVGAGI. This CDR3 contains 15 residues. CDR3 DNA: TGTGCCAGCAGTTACTCCCGCCAGGGGGGTCCCCACCTCCACTTT. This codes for CASSYSRQGGPHLHF.

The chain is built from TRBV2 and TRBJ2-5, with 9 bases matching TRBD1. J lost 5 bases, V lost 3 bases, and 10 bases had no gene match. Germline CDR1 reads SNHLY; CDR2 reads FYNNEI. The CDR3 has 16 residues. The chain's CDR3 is CASSDGWDRVMETQYF. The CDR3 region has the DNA TGTGCCAGCAGTGATGGTTGGGACAGGGTAATGGAGACCCAGTACTTC.

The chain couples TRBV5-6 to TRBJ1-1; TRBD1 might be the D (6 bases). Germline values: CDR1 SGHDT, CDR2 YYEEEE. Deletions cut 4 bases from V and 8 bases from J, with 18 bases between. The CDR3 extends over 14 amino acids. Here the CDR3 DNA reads TGTGCCAGCAGCCGTTCGGGGAGGGGGGCCGAAGCTTTCTTT. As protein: CASSRSGRGAEAFF.

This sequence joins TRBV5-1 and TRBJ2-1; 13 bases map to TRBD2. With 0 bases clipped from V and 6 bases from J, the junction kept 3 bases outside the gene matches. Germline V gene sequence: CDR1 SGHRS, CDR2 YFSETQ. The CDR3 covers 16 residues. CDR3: CASSLGGTSGINEQFF. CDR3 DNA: TGCGCCAGCAGCTTGGGCGGGACTAGCGGGATCAATGAGCAGTTCTTC.

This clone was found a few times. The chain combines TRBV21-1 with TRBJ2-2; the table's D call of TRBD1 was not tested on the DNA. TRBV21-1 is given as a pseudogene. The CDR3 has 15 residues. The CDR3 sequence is CASSVPGQGTGELFF. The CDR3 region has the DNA TGTGCCAGCAGCGTCCCGGGACAGGGGACCGGGGAGCTGTTTTTT.

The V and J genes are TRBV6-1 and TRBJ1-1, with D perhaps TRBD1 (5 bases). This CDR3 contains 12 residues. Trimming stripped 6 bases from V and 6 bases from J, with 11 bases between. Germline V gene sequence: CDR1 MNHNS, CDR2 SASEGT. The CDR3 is CASSSGISEAFF. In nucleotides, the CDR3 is TGTGCCAGCAGCTCAGGGATCTCTGAAGCTTTCTTT.

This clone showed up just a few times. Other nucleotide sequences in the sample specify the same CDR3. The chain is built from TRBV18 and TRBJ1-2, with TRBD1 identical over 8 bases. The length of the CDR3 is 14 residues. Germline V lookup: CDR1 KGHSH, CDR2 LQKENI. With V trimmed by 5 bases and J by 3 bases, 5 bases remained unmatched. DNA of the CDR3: TGTGCCAGCTCAAGGACAGGGCGTGACTATGGCTACACCTTC. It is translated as CASSRTGRDYGYTF.

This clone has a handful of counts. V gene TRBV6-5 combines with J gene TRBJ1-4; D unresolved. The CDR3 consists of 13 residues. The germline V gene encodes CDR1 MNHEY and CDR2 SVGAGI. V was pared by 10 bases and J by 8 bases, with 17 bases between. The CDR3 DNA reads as TGTGCCACCCACCCCCGGGTCGGCGAAAAACTGTTTTTT. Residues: CATHPRVGEKLFF.

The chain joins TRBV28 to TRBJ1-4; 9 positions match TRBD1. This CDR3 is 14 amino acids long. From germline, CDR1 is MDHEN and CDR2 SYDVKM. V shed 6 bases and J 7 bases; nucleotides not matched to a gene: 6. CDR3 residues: CASSSGTGFEKLFF. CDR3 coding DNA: TGTGCCAGCAGCTCCGGGACAGGGTTTGAAAAACTGTTTTTT.

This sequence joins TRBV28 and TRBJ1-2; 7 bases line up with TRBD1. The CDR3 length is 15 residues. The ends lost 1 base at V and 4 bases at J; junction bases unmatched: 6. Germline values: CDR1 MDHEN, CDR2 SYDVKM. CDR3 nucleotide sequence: TGTGCCAGCAGTTTATCGACAGGGTATTCCTATGGCTACACCTTC. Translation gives CASSLSTGYSYGYTF.

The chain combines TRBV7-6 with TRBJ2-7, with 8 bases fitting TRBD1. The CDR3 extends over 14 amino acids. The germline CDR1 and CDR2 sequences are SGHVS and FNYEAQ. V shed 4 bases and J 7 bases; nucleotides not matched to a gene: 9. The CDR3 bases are TGTGCCAGCAGCTCCTCCCGGGACAGGAGGGAGCAGTACTTC. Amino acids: CASSSSRDRREQYF.

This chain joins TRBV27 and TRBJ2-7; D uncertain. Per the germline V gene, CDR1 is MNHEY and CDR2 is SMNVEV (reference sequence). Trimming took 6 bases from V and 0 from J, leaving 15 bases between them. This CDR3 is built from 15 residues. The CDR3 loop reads CASSYSGSSSYEQYF. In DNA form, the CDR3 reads TGTGCCAGCAGCTATTCCGGGTCGAGCTCCTACGAGCAGTACTTC.

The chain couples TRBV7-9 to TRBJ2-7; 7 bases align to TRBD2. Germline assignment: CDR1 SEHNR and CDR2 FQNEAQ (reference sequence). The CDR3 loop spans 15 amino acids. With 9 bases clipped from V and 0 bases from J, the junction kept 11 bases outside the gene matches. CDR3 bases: TGTGCCAGTCGGGGGGAAGGACGGAGCTCCTACGAGCAGTACTTC. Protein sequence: CASRGEGRSSYEQYF.

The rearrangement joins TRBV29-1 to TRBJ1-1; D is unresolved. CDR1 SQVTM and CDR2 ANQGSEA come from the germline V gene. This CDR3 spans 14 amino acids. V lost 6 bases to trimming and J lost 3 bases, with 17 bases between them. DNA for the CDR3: TGCAGCGTCTACCCAACCCTTGCCGACACTGAAGCTTTCTTT. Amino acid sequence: CSVYPTLADTEAFF.

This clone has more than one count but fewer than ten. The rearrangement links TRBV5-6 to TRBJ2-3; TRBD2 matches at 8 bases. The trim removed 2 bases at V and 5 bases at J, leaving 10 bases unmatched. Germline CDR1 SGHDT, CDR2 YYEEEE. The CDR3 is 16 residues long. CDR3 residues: CASSFGPAGEVDTQYF. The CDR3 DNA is TGTGCCAGCAGCTTTGGTCCAGCGGGAGAAGTAGATACGCAGTATTTT. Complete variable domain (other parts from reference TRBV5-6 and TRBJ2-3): DAGVTQSPTHLIKTRGQQVTLRCSPKSGHDTVSWYQQALGQGPQFIFQYYEEEERQRGNFPDRFSGHQFPNYSSELNVNALLLGDSALYLCASSFGPAGEVDTQYFGPGTRLTVL.

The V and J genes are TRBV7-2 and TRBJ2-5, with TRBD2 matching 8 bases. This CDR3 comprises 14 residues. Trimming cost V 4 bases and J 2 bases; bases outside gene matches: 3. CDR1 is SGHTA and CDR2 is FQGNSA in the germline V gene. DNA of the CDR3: TGTGCCAGCAGCTACCGGGGGGGGCAAGAGACCCAGTACTTC. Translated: CASSYRGGQETQYF.

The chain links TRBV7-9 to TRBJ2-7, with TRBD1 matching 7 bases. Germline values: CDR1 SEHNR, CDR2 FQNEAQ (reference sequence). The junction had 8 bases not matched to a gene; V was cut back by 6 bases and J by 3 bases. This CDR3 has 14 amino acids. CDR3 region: CASSSRQGGYEQYF. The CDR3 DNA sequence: TGTGCCAGCAGTTCGCGACAGGGCGGCTACGAGCAGTACTTC.

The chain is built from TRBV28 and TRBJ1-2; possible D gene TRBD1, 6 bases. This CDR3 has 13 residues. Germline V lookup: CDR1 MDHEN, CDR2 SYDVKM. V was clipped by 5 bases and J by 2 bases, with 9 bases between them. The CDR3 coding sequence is TGTGCCAGCAGTGTAACAGGGAACTATGGCTACACCTTC. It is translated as CASSVTGNYGYTF.

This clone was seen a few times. The CDR3 region is CARSSPERAIYNEQFF. The CDR3 DNA sequence: TGTGCCAGAAGCTCCCCGGAGAGGGCTATCTACAATGAGCAGTTCTTC. The chain joins TRBV5-3 to TRBJ2-1, with a weak D call TRBD2 (5 bases). Being an ORF, TRBV5-3 has a function that is uncertain. Trimming took off 3 bases at V and 3 bases at J, with 16 bases between the two ends. The CDR3 length is 16 residues.

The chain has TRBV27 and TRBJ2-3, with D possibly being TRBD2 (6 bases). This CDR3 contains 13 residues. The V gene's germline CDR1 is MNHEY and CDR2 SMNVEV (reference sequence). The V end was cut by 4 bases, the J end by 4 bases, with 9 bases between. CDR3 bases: TGTGCCAGCAGTTGGAGGGCCGCAGATACGCAGTATTTT. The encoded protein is CASSWRAADTQYF.